The source of this T cell receptor beta chain is a study of T cells expressing NK-cell markers. The germline V gene encodes CDR1 SGHVS and CDR2 FQNEAQ. The CDR3 is 16 residues long. Each CDR3 protein gets one entry in TCRdb, which reprocessed the 5' RACE reads and gives no DNA. This sample's clone table lists approximately 8,200 distinct CDR3 sequences. The receptor was derived from a young man in good health. Sequencing was performed on blood T cells: a sorted CD56 or NKG2C T cell subset, CD4+ or CD8+ T cells, or bulk PBMC T cells (not recorded which). This chain joins TRBV7-8 and TRBJ2-5; without DNA, the TCRdb call of TRBD1 cannot be checked. The CDR3: CASSLWTGVVLETQYF.